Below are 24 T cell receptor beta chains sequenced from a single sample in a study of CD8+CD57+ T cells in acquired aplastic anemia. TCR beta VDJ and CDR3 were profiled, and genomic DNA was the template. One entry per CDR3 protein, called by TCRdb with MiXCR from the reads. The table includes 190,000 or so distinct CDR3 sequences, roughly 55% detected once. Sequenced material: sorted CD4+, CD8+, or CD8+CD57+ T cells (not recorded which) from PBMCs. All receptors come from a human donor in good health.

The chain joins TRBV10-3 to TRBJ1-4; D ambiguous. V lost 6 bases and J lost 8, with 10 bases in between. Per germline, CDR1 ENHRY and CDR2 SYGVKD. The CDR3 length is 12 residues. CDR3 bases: TGTGCCATCAGCCGACAAGGCGAAAAACTGTTTTTT. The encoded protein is CAISRQGEKLFF.

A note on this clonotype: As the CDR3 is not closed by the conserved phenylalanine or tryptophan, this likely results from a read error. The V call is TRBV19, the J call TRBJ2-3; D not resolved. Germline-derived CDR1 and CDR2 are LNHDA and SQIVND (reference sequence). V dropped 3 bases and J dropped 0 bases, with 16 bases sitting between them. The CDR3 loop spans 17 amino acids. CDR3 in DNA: TGTGCCAGTAGTATGGCCGTAGCCAGAACTAGCACAGATACGCAGTATCTT. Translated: CASSMAVARTSTDTQYL.

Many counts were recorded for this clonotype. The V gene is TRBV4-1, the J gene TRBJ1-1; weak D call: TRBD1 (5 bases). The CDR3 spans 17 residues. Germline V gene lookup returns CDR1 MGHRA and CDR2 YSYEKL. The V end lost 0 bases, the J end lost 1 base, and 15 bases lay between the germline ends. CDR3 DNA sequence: TGCGCCAGCAGCCAAGATACCGTGGACGGACAGAACACTGAAGCTTTCTTT. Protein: CASSQDTVDGQNTEAFF.

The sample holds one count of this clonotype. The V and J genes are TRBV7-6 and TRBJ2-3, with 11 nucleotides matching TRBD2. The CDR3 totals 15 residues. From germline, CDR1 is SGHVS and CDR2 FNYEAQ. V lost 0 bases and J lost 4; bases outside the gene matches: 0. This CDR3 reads CASSLASGGADTQYF. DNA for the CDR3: TGTGCCAGCAGCTTAGCTAGCGGGGGGGCAGATACGCAGTATTTT.

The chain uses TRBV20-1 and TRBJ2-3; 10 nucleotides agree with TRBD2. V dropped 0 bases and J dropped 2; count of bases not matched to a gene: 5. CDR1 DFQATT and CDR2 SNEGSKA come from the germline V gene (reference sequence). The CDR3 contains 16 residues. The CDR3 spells CSARDPSGSSTDTQYF. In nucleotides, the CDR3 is TGCAGTGCTAGAGATCCTAGCGGGAGCTCCACAGATACGCAGTATTTT.

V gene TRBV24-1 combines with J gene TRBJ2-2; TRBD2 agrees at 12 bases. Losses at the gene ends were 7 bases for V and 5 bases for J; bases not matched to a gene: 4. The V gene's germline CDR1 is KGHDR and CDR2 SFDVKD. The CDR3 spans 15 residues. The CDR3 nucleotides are TGTGCCACCAGGGGGACTAGCGGGTCGACCGGGGAGCTGTTTTTT. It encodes CATRGTSGSTGELFF.

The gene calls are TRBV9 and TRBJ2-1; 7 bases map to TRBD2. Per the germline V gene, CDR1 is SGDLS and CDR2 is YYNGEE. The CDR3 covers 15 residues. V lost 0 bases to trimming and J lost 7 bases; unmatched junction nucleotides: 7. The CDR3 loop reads CASSVASGGWNEQFF. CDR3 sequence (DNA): TGTGCCAGCAGCGTAGCTTCGGGGGGTTGGAATGAGCAGTTCTTC.

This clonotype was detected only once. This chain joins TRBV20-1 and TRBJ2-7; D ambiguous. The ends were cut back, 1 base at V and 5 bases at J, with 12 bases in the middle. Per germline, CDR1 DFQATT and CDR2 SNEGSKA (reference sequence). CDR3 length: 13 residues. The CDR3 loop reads CSARVQATDEQYF. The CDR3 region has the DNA TGCAGTGCTAGAGTCCAGGCTACGGACGAGCAGTACTTC.

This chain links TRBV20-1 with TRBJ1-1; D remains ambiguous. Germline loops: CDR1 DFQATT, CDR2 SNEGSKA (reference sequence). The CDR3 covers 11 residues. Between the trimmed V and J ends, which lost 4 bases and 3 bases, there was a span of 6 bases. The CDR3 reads CSAIKDTEAFF. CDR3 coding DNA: TGCAGTGCTATTAAGGACACTGAAGCTTTCTTT.

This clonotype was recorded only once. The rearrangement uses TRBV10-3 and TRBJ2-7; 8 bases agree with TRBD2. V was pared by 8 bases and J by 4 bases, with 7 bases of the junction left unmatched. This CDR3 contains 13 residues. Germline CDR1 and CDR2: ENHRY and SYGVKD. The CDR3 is CAIAASGLYEQYF. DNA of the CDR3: TGTGCCATCGCGGCTAGCGGGCTATACGAGCAGTACTTC.

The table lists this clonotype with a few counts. The CDR3, as DNA: TGTGCCAGCAGCGTGAATACAGGGGGCTACGAGCAGTACTTC. Translating it yields CASSVNTGGYEQYF. This rearrangement joins TRBV9 to TRBJ2-7; 8 bases map to TRBD1. Germline CDR1 and CDR2: SGDLS and YYNGEE. Germline trimming cut 2 bases from V and 3 bases from J; bases unmatched to any gene: 4. This CDR3 is built from 14 residues. The full variable domain, in which reference TRBV9 and TRBJ2-7 provide the parts outside the CDR3, is DSGVTQTPKHLITATGQRVTLRCSPRSGDLSVYWYQQSLDQGLQFLIQYYNGEERAKGNILERFSAQQFPDLHSELNLSSLELGDSALYFCASSVNTGGYEQYFGPGTRLTVT.

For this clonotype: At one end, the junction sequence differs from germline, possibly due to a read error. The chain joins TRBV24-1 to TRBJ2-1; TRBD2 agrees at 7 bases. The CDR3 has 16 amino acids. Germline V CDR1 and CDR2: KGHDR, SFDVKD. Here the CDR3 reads CASSSTSVGTYNEQFF. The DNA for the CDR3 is TGTGCCAGCAGTTCCACTAGCGTTGGGACCTACAATGAGCAGTTCTTC.

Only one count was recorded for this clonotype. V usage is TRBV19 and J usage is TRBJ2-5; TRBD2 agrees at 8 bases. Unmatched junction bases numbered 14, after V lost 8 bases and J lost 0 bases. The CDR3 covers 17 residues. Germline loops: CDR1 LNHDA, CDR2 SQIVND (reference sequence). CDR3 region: CASSRVAGLRYQETQYF. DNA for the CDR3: TGTGCCAGTTCCCGGGTAGCGGGGCTTCGGTACCAAGAGACCCAGTACTTC.

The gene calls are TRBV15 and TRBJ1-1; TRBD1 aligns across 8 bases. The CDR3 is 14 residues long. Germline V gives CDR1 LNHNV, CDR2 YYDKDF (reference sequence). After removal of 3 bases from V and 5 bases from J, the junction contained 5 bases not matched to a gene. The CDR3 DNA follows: TGTGCCACCAGCAGGGACAGGGTAGGAACTGAAGCTTTCTTT. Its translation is CATSRDRVGTEAFF.

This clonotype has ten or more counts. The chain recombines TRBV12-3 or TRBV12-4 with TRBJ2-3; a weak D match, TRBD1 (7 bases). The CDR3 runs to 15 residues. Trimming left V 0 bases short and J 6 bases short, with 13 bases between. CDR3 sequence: CASSLARGVRDTQYF. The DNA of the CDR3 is TGTGCCAGCAGTTTAGCCAGGGGGGTTAGGGATACGCAGTATTTT.

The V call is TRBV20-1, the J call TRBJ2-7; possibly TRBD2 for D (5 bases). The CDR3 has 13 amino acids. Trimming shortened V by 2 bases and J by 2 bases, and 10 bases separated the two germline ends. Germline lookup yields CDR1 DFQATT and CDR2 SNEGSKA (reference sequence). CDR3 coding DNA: TGCAGTGCTAGAAGCGGTTTGACCTACGAGCAGTACTTC. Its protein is CSARSGLTYEQYF.

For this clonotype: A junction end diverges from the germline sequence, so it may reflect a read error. The CDR3 protein is CAISDPQGWTEAFF. The CDR3 nucleotides are TGTGCCATCAGTGACCCCCAAGGGTGGACTGAAGCTTTCTTT. This chain uses TRBV6-5 with TRBJ1-1; D gene unclear. The CDR3 has 14 amino acids. Germline V lookup: CDR1 MNHEY, CDR2 SVGAGI.

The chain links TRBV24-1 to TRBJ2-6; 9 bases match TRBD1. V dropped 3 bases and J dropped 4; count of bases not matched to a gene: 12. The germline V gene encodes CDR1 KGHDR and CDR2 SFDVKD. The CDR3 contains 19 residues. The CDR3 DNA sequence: TGTGCCACCAGTGATACTCCGGGACAGGGATTTACCGGGGCCAACGTCCTGACTTTC. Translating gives CATSDTPGQGFTGANVLTF.

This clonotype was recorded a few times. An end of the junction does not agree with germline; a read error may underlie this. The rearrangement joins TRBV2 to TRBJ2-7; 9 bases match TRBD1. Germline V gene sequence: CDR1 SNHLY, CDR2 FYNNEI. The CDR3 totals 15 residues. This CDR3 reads CASRDRGKGSYEQYF. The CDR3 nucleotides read TGTGCCAGCAGGGACAGGGGTAAGGGCTCCTATGAGCAGTACTTC.

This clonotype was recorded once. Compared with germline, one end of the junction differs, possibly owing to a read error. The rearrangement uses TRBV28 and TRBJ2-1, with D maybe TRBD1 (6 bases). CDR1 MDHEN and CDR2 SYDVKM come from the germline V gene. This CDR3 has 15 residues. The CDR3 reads CASSLEATGLPEQSF. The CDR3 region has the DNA TGTGCCAGCAGTTTAGAGGCCACAGGGCTGCCCGAGCAGTCCTTC.

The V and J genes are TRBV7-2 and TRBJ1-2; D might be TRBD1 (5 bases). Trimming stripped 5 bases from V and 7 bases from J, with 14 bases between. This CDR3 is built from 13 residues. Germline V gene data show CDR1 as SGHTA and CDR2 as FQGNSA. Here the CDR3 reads CASSPLGAAGYTF. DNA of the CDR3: TGTGCCAGCAGCCCCCTAGGGGCAGCTGGCTACACCTTC.

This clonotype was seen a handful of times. CDR3 DNA sequence: TGTGCCACCGAAGGCTCCCATTCTAGCACAGATACGCAGTATTTT. This encodes CATEGSHSSTDTQYF. The chain employs TRBV24-1 and TRBJ2-3; D is ambiguous. The germline CDR1 and CDR2 sequences are KGHDR and SFDVKD. V dropped 9 bases and J dropped 0 bases, with 15 bases sitting between them. The CDR3 is 15 amino acids.

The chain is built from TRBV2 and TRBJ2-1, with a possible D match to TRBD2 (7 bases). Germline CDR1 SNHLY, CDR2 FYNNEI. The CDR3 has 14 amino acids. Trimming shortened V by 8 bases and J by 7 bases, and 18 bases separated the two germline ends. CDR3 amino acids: CASRGVGGRNEQFF. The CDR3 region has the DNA TGTGCCAGCCGGGGAGTGGGGGGGCGGAATGAGCAGTTCTTC.

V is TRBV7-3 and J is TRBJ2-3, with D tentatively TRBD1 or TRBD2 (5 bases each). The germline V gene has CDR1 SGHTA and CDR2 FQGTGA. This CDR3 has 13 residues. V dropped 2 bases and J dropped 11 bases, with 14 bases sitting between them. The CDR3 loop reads CASSLGTNQRQYF. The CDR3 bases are TGTGCCAGCAGCTTAGGGACCAACCAAAGGCAGTATTTT.